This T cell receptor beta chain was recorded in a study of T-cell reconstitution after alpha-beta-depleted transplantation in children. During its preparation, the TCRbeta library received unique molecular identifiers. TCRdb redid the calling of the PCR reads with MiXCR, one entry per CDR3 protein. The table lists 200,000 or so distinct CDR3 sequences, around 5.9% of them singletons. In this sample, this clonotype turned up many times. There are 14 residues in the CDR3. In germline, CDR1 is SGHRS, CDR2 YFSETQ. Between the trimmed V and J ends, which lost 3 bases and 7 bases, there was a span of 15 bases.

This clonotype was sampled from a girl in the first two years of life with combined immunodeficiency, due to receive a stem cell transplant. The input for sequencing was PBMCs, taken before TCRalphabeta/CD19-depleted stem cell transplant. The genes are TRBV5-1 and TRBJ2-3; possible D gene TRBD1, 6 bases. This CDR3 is CASSWTVRGNTQYF. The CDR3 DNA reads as TGCGCCAGCAGCTGGACAGTTCGTGGGAATACGCAGTATTTT.